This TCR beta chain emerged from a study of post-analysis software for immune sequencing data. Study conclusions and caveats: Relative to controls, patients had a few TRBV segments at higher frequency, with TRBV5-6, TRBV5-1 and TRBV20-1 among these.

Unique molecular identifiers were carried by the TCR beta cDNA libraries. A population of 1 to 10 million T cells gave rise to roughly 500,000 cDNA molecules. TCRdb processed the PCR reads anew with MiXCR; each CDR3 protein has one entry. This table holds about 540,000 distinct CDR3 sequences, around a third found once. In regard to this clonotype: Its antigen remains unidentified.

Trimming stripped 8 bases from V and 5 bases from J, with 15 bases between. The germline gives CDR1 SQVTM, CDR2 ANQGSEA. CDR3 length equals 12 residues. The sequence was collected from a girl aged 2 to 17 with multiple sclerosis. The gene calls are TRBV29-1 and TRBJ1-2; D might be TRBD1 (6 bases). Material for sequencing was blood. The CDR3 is CSSGEGAYGYTF. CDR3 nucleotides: TGCAGCTCAGGGGAAGGGGCTTATGGCTACACCTTC.